This is a list of T cell receptor beta chains from one sample in a study of T cells expressing NK-cell markers. One entry per CDR3 protein, without DNA, is what TCRdb gives after re-calling the 5' RACE reads. Its listing shows around 550,000 distinct CDR3 sequences. Source material: blood T cells: a sorted CD56 or NKG2C T cell subset, CD4+ or CD8+ T cells, or bulk PBMC T cells (not recorded which). The receptors originated from a man younger than 30 in good health. Both conserved end residues are part of each CDR3.

V gene	J gene	CDR3 protein
TRBV4-1	TRBJ2-1	CASSQEIPGQSYNEQFF
TRBV6-2/TRBV6-3	TRBJ1-5	CATTQGGNQPQHF
TRBV28	TRBJ2-4	CASSPSDSRAHIQYF
TRBV7-9	TRBJ2-3	CASSPTGTGVADTQYF
TRBV7-2	TRBJ2-3	CASSDRTGITDTQYF
TRBV5-1	TRBJ2-5	CASSSPGLAEQRKTQYF
TRBV7-8	TRBJ1-2	CASTGRSGGYTF
TRBV7-2	TRBJ2-7	CASSQSGVDGYEQYF
TRBV11-2	TRBJ2-3	CASSLGSVGTDTQYF
TRBV15	TRBJ2-2	CATSSSRGMGDTGELFF
TRBV18	TRBJ2-7	CASSPGQGLYEQYF
TRBV12-3/TRBV12-4	TRBJ2-1	CASSLSSGRAGNEQFF
TRBV5-6	TRBJ2-1	CASSLVEASSYNEQFF
TRBV28	TRBJ2-5	CASSGIRTGLRETQYF
TRBV4-3	TRBJ2-7	CASSRTLSGTNYEQYF
TRBV12-3/TRBV12-4	TRBJ1-6	CASSSSLGSYNSPLHF
TRBV5-1	TRBJ2-5	CASSFGLAGVGETQYF
TRBV5-4	TRBJ2-5	CAGRQGWETQYF
TRBV6-5	TRBJ2-7	CASSFGQEIYEQYF
TRBV24-1	TRBJ1-2	CATSDRDGTYNLDGYTF
TRBV11-2	TRBJ2-1	CASSLPTGNGLRRKVF